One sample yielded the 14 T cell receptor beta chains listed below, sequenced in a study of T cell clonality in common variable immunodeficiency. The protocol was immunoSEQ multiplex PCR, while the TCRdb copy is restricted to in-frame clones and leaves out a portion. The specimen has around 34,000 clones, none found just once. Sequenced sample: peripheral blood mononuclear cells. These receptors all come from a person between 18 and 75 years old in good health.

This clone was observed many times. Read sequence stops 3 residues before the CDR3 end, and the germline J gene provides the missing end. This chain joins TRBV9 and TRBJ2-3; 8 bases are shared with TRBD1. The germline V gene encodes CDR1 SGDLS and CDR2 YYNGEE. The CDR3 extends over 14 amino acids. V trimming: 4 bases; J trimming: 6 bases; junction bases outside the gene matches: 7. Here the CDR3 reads CASSLGQGGDTQYF. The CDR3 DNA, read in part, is TGTGCCAGCAGCCTTGGACAGGGCGGGGATACG.

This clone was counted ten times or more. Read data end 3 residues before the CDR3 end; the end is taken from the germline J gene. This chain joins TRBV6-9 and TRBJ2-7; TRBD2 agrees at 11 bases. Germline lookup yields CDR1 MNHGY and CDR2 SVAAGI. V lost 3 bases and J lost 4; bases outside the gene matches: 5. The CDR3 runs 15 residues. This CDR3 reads CASSYLSGRGYEQYF. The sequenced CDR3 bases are TGTGCCAGCAGTTACCTTAGCGGGAGGGGTTACGAG.

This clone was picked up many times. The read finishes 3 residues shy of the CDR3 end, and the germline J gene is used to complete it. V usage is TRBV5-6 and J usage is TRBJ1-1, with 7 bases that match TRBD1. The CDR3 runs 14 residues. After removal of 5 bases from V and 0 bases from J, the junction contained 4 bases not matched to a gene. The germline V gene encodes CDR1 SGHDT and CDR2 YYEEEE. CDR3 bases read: TGTGCCAGCAGATACGGGACAGTGAACACTGAA. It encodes CASRYGTVNTE. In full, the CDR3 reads CASRYGTVNTEAFF.

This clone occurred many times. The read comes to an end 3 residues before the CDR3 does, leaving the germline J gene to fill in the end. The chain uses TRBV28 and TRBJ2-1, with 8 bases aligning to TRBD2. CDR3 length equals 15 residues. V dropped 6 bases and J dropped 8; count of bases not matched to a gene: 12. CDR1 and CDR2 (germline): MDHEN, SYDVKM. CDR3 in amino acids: CASRGGTRVFHEQFF. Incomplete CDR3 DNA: TGTGCCAGCAGAGGGGGGACTAGGGTTTTCCATGAG.

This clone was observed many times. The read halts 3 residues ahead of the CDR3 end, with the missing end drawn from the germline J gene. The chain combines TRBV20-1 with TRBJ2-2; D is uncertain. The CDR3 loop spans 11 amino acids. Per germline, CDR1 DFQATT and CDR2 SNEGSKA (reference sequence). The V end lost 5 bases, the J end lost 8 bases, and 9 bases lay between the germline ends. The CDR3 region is CSARTEGELFF. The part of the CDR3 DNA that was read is TGCAGTGCTCGCACAGAAGGGGAG.

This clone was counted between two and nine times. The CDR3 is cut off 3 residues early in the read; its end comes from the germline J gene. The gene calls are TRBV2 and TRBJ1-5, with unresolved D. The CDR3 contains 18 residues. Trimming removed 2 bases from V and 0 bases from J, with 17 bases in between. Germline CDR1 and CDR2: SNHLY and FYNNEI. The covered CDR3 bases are TGTGCCAGCAGTGAATCGGCGAGGAGGGTTGTTAGCAATCAGCCC. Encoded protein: CASSESARRVVSNQP. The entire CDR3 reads CASSESARRVVSNQPQHF.

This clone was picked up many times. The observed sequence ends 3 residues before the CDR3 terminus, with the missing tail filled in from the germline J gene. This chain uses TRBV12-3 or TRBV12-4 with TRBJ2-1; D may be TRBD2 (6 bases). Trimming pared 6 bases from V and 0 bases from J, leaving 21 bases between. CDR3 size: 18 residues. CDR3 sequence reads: CASSPDITSSSSYNEQFF. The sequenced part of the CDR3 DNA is TGTGCCAGCAGCCCGGATATTACTAGCTCTAGCTCCTACAATGAG.

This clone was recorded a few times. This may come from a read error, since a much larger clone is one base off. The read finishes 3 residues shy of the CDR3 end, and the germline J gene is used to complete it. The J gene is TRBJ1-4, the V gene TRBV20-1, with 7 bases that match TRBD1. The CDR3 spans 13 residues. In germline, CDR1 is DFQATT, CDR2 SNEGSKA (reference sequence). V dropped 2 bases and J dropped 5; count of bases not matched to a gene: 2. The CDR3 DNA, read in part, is TGCAGTGCTAGACAACAGGGGAATGAAAAA. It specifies CSARQQGNEK. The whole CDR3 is CSARQQGNEKLFF.

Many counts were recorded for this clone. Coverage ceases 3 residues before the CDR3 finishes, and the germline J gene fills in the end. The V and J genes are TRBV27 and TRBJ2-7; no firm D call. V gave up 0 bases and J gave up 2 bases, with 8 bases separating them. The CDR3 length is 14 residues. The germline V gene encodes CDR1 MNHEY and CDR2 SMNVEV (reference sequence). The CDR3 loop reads CASSLSSRTYEQYF. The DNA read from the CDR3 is TGTGCCAGCAGTTTATCGTCTAGAACCTACGAG.

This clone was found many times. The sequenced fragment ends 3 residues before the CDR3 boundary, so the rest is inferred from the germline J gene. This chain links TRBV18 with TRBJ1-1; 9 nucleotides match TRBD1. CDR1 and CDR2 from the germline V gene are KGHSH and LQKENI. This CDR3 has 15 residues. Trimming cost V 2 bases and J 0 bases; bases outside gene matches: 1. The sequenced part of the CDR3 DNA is TGTGCCAGCTCACCAGGGACAGGGTTGAACACTGAA. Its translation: CASSPGTGLNTE. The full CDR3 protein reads CASSPGTGLNTEAFF.

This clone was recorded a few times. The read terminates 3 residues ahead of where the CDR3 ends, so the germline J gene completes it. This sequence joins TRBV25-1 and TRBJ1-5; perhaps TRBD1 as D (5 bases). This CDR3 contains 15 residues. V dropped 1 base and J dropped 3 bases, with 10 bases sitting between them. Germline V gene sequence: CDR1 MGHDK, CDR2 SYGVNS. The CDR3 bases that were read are TGTGCCAGCAGTGAATCCAGTGGGGCCAATCAGCCC. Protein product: CASSESSGANQP. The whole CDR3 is CASSESSGANQPQHF. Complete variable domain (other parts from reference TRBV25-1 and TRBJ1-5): EADIYQTPRYLVIGTGKKITLECSQTMGHDKMYWYQQDPGMELHLIHYSYGVNSTEKGDLSSESTVSRIRTEHFPLTLESARPSHTSQYLCASSESSGANQPQHFGDGTRLSIL.

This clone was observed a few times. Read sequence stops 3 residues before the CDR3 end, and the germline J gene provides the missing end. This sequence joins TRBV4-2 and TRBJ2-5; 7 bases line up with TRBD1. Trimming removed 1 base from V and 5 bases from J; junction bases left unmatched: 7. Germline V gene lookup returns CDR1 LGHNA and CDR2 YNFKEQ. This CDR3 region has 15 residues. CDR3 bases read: TGTGCCAGCAGCCAAGGAACAGGGGATATCGAGACC. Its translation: CASSQGTGDIET. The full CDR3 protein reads CASSQGTGDIETQYF.

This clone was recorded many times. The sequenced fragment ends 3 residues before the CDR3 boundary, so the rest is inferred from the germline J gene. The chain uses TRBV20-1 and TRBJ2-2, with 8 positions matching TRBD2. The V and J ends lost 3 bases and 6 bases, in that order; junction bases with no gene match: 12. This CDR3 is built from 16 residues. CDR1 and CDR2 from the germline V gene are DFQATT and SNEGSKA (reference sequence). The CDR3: CSAREPLGGGSGELFF. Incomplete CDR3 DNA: TGCAGTGCTAGGGAACCTCTCGGGGGGGGGTCCGGGGAG.

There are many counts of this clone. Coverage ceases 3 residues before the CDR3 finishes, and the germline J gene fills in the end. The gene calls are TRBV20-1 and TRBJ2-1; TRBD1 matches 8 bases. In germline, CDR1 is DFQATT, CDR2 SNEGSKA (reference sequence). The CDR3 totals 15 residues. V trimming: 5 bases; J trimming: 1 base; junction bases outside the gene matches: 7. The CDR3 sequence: CSAEITGGSYNEQFF. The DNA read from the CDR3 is TGCAGTGCTGAAATCACAGGGGGGTCCTACAATGAG.